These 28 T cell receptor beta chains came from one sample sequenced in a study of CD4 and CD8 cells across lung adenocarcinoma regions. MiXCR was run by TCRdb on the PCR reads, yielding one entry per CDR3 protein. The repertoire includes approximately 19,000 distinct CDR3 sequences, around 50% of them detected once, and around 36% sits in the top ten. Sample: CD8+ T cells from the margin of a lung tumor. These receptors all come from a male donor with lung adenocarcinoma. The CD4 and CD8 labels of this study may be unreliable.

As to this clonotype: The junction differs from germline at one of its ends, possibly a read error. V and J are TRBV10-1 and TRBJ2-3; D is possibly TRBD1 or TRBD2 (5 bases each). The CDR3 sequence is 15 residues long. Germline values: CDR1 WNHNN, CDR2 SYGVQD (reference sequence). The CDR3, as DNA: TGCGCCAGCAGTGAGGAGCGGTGGGGCACAGACACGCAGTACTTT. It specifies CASSEERWGTDTQYF.

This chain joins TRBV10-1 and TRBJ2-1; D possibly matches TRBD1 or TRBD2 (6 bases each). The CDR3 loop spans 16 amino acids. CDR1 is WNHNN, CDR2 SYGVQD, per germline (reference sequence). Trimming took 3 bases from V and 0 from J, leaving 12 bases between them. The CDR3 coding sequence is TGCGCCAGCAGTGATGGGGGGCGACGCTCCTACAATGAGCAGTTCTTC. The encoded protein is CASSDGGRRSYNEQFF.

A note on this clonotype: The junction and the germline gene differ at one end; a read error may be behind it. CDR3 nucleotides: TGTGCCAGCAGTGAAGTGCCTCGTTATACAGATACGCAGTACTTT. Its translation is CASSEVPRYTDTQYF. V usage is TRBV6-1 and J usage is TRBJ2-3; D remains unclear. This CDR3 spans 15 amino acids. Germline CDR1 is MNHNS and CDR2 is SASEGT.

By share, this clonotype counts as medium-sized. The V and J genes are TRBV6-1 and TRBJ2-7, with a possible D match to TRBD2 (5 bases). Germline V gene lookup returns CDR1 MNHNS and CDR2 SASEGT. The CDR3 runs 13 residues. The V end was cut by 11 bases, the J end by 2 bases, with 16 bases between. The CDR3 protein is CACSMERTYEQYF. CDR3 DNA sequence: TGTGCCTGCTCCATGGAGCGGACCTACGAGCAGTACTTC.

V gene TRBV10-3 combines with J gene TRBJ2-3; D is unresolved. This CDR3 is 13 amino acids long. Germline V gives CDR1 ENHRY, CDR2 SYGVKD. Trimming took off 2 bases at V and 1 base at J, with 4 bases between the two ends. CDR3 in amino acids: CAISEVGTDTQYF. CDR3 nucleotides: TGTGCCATCAGTGAGGTGGGCACAGATACGCAGTATTTT.

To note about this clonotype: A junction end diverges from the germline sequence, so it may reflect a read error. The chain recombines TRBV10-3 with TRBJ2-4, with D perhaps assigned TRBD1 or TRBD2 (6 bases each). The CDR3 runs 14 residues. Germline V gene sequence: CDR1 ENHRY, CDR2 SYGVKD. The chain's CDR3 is CGGWGLGGKDIQYF. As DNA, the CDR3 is TGCGGCGGCTGGGGGCTGGGAGGCAAAGACATTCAGTACTTT.

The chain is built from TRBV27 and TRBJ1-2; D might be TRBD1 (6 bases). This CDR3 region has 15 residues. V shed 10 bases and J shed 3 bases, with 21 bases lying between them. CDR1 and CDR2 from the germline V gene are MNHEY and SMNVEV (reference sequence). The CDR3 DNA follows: TGTGCCACCCCAGGTCAGGGACAAAGATACTATGGCTACACCTTC. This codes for CATPGQGQRYYGYTF.

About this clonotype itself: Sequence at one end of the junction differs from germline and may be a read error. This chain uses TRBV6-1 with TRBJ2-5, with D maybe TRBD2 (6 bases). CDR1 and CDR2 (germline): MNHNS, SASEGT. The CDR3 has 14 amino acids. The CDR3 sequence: CASRLARGQDTQYF. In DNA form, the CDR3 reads TGTGCCAGCAGACTAGCCCGAGGCCAAGATACCCAGTACTTC.

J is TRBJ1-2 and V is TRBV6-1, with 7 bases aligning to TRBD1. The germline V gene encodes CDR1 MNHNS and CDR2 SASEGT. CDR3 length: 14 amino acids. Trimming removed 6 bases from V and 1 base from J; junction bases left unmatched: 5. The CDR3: CASRTGQINYGYTF. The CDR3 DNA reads TGTGCCAGCAGAACGGGACAGATTAACTATGGCTACACCTTC.

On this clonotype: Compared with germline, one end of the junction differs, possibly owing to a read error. The CDR3 is CASEGGVGATDTQYF. The CDR3 DNA reads as TGTGCCAGCGAGGGGGGGGTGGGGGCCACAGATACGCAGTATTTC. The V call is TRBV6-1, the J call TRBJ2-3; possible D gene TRBD2, 7 bases. The CDR3 spans 15 residues. From germline, CDR1 is MNHNS and CDR2 SASEGT.

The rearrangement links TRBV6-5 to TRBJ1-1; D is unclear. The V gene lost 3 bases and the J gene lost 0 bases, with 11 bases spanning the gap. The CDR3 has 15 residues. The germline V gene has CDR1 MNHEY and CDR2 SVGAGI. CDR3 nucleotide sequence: TGTGCCAGCAGTTATTTCTTCCCCTTGAACACTGAAGCTTTCTTT. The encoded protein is CASSYFFPLNTEAFF.

CDR3 protein: CASSLWGAQETQYF. CDR3 bases: TGCGCCAGCAGCCTCTGGGGGGCCCAAGAGACCCAGTACTTC. The rearrangement joins TRBV4-1 to TRBJ2-5; the D gene could be TRBD1 or TRBD2 (6 bases each). Germline CDR1 MGHRA, CDR2 YSYEKL. CDR3 length: 14 amino acids. V lost 4 bases, J lost 1 base, and 10 bases lay in between.

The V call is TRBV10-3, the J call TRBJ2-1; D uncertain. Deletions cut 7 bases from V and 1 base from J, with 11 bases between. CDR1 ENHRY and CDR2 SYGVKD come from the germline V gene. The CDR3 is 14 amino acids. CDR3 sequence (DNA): TGTGCCATCAACCCAGGCGAGTCCTACAATGAGCAGTTCTTC. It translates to CAINPGESYNEQFF.

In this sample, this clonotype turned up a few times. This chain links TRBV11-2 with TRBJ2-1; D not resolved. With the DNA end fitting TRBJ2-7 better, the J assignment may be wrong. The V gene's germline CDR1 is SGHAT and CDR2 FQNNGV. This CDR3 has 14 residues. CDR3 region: CASSSQTFSYEQYF. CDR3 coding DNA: TGTGCCAGCAGCTCTCAGACATTTTCCTACGAGCAGTACTTC.

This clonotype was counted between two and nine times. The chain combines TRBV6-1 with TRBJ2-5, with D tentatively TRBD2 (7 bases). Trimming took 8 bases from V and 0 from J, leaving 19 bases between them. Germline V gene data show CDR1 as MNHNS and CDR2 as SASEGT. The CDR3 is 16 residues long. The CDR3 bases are TGTGCCAGCGGGGGGGCCGGGGGAGGGGACCAAGAGACCCAGTACTTC. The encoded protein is CASGGAGGGDQETQYF.

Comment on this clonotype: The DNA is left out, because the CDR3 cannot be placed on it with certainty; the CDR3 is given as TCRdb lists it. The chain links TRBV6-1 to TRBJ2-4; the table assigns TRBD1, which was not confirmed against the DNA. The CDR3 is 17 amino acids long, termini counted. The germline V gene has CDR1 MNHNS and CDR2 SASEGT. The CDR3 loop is CASSRDWGGGARDTQYF.

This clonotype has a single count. CDR3 nucleotides: TGTGCCAGCAGCTACGGGACACAGGGCGGGAACGAGCAGTACTTC. Residues: CASSYGTQGGNEQYF. The chain uses TRBV6-5 and TRBJ2-5, with D perhaps being TRBD1 or TRBD2 (6 bases each). Gene TRBJ2-7 matches the end of the DNA better, so the J call may be wrong. Germline CDR1 MNHEY, CDR2 SVGAGI. The CDR3 runs to 15 residues.

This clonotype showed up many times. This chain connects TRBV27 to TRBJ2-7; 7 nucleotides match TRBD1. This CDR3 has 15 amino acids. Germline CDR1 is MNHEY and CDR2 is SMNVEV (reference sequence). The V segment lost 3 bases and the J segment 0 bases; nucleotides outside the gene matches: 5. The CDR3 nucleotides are TGTGCCAGCAGTTTGGAGGACAGGAGCTCCTACGAGCAGTACTTC. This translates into CASSLEDRSSYEQYF.

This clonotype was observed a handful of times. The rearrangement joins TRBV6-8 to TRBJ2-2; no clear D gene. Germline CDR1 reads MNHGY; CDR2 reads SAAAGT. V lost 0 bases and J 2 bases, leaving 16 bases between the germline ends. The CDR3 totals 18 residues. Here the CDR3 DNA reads TGTGCCAGCAGTTACTCGCGTTGGTCTTACGTAAACACCGGGGAGCTGTTTTTT. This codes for CASSYSRWSYVNTGELFF.

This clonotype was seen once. CDR3 nucleotides: TGCGCCAGCAGTCCGGGACTAGCGGGAGCTGAGCAGTTCTTC. As protein: CASSPGLAGAEQFF. V is TRBV10-1 and J is TRBJ2-1; 14 nucleotides align to TRBD2. The germline gives CDR1 WNHNN, CDR2 SYGVQD (reference sequence). The CDR3 extends over 14 amino acids. Germline trimming cut 5 bases from V and 9 bases from J; bases unmatched to any gene: 3.

The CDR3 nucleotides are TGTGCCAGCAGCTTAGGAGGGAGTTTCGGAGATACGCAGTATTTT. It specifies CASSLGGSFGDTQYF. The gene calls are TRBV11-2 and TRBJ2-3, with D perhaps matching TRBD2 (5 bases). Germline V lookup: CDR1 SGHAT, CDR2 FQNNGV. This CDR3 spans 15 amino acids. V lost 1 base, J lost 5 bases, and 13 bases lay in between.

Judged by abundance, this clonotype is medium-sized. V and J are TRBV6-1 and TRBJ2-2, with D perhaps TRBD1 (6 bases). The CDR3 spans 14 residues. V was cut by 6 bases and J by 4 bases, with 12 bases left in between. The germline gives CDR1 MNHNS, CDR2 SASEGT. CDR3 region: CASRLLQGTGELFF. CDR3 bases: TGTGCCAGCAGGCTACTACAGGGCACCGGGGAGCTGTTTTTT.

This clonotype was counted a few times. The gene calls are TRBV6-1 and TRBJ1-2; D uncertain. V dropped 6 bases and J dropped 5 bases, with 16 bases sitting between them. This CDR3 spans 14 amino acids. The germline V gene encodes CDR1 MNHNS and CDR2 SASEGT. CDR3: CASSPEPYRYGYTF. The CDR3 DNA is TGTGCCAGCAGCCCCGAACCCTACCGATATGGCTACACCTTC.

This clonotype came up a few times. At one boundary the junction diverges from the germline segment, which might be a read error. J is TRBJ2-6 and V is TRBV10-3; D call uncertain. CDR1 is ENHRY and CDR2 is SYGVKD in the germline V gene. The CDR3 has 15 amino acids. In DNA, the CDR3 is TGTGCCAGCAGTCAGGCACTCACTGGGGCCAACGTCCTGACTTTC. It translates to CASSQALTGANVLTF.

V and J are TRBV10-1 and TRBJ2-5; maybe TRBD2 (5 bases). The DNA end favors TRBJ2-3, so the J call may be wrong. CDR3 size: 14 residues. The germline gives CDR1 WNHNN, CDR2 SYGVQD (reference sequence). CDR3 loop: CAGSGSGDAETQYF. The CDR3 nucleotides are TGCGCGGGCAGTGGGAGCGGTGACGCAGAGACCCAGTATTTT.

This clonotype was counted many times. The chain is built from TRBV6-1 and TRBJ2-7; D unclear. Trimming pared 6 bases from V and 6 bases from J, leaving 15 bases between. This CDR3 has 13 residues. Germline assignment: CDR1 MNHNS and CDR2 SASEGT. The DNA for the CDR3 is TGTGCCAGCAGCCCCTATCGGAGTGGCGAGCAGTACTTC. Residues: CASSPYRSGEQYF.

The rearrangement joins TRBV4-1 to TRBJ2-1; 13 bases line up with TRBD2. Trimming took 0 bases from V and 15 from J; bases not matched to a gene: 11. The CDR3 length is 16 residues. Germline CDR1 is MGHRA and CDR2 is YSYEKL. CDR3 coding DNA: TGCGCCAGCAGCCAAGACTGGACTAGCGGGAGAGAGTGGCGGTTCTTC. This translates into CASSQDWTSGREWRFF.

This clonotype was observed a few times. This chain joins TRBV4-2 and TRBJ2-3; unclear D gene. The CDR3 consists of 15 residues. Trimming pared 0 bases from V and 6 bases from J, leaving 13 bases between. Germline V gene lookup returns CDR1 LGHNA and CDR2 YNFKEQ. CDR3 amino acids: CASSQDLTDSDTQYF. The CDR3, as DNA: TGTGCCAGCAGCCAAGATCTGACGGATTCCGATACGCAGTATTTT.